This TCR beta chain originates from a study of CD4 and CD8 cells across lung adenocarcinoma regions (dated 2018 in TCRdb). Background on the whole study: The study compared tumor centers with tumor margins to examine intratumor heterogeneity of the T cell receptor repertoire.

The donors were patients who had localized lung adenocarcinoma, which is a subtype of non-small cell lung cancer. The samples were taken from the centers of localized lung adenocarcinomas. CD4+ T cells from tumor tissue were profiled separately from CD8+ T cells for TCR repertoire analysis. The cysteine opens and the phenylalanine closes a CDR3 of 15 amino acids. Only CDR3 DNA remains: 45 bases, in frame from the first base. Reading the germline V gene (reference sequence) gives CDR1 SGHKS and CDR2 YYEKEE. V drops 0 bases and J drops 6 bases, leaving 13 bases in between. This clonotype was seen at least ten times. Its antigen remains undetermined. Base qualities were left out, and no much larger clone turns up one base away. The library was generated by PCR. The reads were generated on a HiSeq X Ten. Through fastp at Q25 and MiXCR, TCRdb rebuilt clones from the public reads, retaining in-frame beta chains. Identical CDR3 proteins give one entry, which carries the most common genes and DNA. The sample table holds 25,000 or so distinct CDR3 sequences, of which roughly half were seen once. The ten most abundant clones make up over 20% of the sample.

Sequencing was carried out using CD4+ T cells from the center of a lung tumor. The cell subset or site label, as the study defines it: tumor center region. The origin of this receptor is a male donor with lung adenocarcinoma. The CD4 and CD8 labels of this study may be unreliable. The chain employs TRBV5-5 and TRBJ2-1; a tentative D call is TRBD2 (6 bases match). In nucleotide form, the sequence is TGTGCCAGCAGCTTGGTCCCCCTGGGAGGCAATGAGCAGTTCTTC. Its protein is CASSLVPLGGNEQFF.